These T cell receptor beta chains were read from a single sample in a study of blood T cell repertoires in COVID-19. The method was immunoSEQ multiplex PCR; TCRdb's version includes in-frame clones alone and lacks a portion of them. The sample consists of 300,000 to 400,000 clones, around nine tenths of them appearing once. What was sequenced was PBMCs or T cells enriched from blood (not recorded which). These TCRs come from a woman aged 25 to 45 with acute COVID-19. Each CDR3 is given with its conserved first and last residue. D genes are given only for firm matches.

v_call	j_call	d_call	cdr3_aa
TRBV20-1	TRBJ2-7	TRBD1	CSAWTGNEQYF
TRBV27	TRBJ1-1	TRBD1	CASSPGGAGLEAFF
TRBV5-4	TRBJ1-1	.	CAAGPSRDTNTEAFF
TRBV9	TRBJ2-3	TRBD2	CASSGSGGVNTDTQYF
TRBV4-3	TRBJ2-2	.	CASSQDRANTGELFF
TRBV4-3	TRBJ1-6	TRBD1	CASSQADRNNSPLHF
TRBV9	TRBJ2-5	.	CASSFRFQGGETQYF
TRBV2	TRBJ2-6	.	CASSERGRGFSGANVLTF
TRBV4-2	TRBJ2-3	.	CASSQDSTSTDTQYF
TRBV19	TRBJ2-3	TRBD2	CASSTTGLAGLTDTQYF
TRBV9	TRBJ1-2	.	CASRDTGETNYGYTF
TRBV7-9	TRBJ2-7	TRBD2	CASSHPGLAAYEQYF
TRBV19	TRBJ2-7	.	CASSIAHSSYEQYF
TRBV7-2	TRBJ1-2	TRBD1	CASSLTGGPEAGYTF
TRBV19	TRBJ1-2	TRBD1	CASSGPRDRDYGYTF
TRBV24-1	TRBJ2-7	TRBD1	CATSRDRVGPQYF
TRBV4-1	TRBJ2-7	.	CASSPAYEQYF
TRBV10-3	TRBJ2-2	.	CAIRGRGNTGELFF
TRBV10-3	TRBJ1-3	.	CAIGKEIGTGHTIYF
TRBV2	TRBJ2-7	TRBD2	CASSEMPSGLPYEQYF
TRBV2	TRBJ1-5	.	CASTLDSSNQPQHF
TRBV19	TRBJ2-7	.	CASSIRVKDEQYF
TRBV2	TRBJ2-1	.	CASGSSGVYNEQFF
TRBV19	TRBJ2-7	TRBD2	CASRRSGGPYEQYF
TRBV2	TRBJ1-5	TRBD1	CASKGAGYAQPQHF
TRBV28	TRBJ1-1	.	CASSSLQGVPEAFF
TRBV4-3	TRBJ2-7	TRBD1	CASSQAQGAYEQYF
TRBV27	TRBJ2-1	TRBD1	CASSTQTGGAEFF
TRBV6-5	TRBJ2-7	.	CASSYRANYEQYF
TRBV29-1	TRBJ2-1	.	CSVGPGFTREQFF
TRBV9	TRBJ2-1	.	CASSDSPVRSGDNEQFF
TRBV7-8	TRBJ2-5	TRBD2	CASRRGAPQETQYF
TRBV6-5	TRBJ1-6	.	CASTIARSYNSPLHF
TRBV4-3	TRBJ1-1	.	CASSQARGFGTEAFF
TRBV13	TRBJ2-7	TRBD1	CASSLYRDRGAYEQYF
TRBV14	TRBJ2-7	TRBD2	CASSQGTSGGAEQYF
TRBV19	TRBJ1-1	TRBD1	CASSIGTGNTEAFF